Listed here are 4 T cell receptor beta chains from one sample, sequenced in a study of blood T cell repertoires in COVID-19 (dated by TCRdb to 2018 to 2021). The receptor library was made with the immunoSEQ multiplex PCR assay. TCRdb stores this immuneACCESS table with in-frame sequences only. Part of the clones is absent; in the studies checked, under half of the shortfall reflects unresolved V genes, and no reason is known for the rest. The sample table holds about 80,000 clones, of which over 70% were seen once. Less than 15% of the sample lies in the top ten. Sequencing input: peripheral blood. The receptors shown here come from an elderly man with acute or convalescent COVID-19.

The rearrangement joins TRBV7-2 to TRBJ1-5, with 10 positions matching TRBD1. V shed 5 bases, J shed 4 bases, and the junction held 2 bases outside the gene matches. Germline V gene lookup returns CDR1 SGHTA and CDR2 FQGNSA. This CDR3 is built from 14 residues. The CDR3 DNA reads TGTGCCAGCAGCGGACAGGGGGGGAATCAGCCCCAGCATTTT. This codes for CASSGQGGNQPQHF.

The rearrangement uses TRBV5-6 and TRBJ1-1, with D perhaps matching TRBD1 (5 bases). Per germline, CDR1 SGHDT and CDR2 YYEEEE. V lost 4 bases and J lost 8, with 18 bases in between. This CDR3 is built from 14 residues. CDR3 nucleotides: TGTGCCAGCAGCCCGATATTACAGGAGAGAGAAGCTTTCTTT. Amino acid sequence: CASSPILQEREAFF.

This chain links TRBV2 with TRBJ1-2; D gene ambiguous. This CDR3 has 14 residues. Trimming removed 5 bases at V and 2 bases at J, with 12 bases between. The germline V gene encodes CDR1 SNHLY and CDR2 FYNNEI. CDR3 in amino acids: CASSRPRANYGYTF. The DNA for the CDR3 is TGTGCCAGCAGTAGACCAAGAGCGAACTATGGCTACACCTTC.

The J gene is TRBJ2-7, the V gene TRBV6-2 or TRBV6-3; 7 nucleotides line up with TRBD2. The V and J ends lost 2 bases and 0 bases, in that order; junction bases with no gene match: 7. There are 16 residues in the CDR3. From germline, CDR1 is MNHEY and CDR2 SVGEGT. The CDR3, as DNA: TGTGCCAGCAGTTACGAGCTAAGGGAGGGCTCCTACGAGCAGTACTTC. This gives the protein CASSYELREGSYEQYF.